These 22 T cell receptor beta chains came from one sample sequenced in a study of CD8+CD57+ T cells in acquired aplastic anemia (dated by TCRdb to the late 2010s). The data were produced on an Illumina HiSeq 2000. Profiling of TCR beta VDJ combinations and CDR3 sequences used genomic DNA as the template. TCRdb passed the public sequencing reads through fastp at Q25 and MiXCR, retaining productive beta sequences. Each entry merges the rows of one CDR3 protein and shows their most common DNA and genes. This sample holds roughly 200,000 distinct CDR3 sequences; roughly 57% were observed only once. Of the sample, approximately 30% is held by the ten largest clones. The sequencing input was sorted CD4+, CD8+, or CD8+CD57+ T cells (not recorded which) from PBMCs. All receptors derive from a human donor in good health.

This chain connects TRBV19 to TRBJ2-5; TRBD1 aligns across 8 bases. CDR3 length: 15 residues. Trimming removed 4 bases from V and 4 bases from J; junction bases left unmatched: 8. Per the germline V gene, CDR1 is LNHDA and CDR2 is SQIVND (reference sequence). The CDR3, as DNA: TGTGCCAGTAGTAGTGGACAGGGTTGGCGAGAGACCCAGTACTTC. The encoded protein is CASSSGQGWRETQYF.

This chain uses TRBV20-1 with TRBJ1-2; 7 bases map to TRBD1. CDR1 is DFQATT, CDR2 SNEGSKA, per germline (reference sequence). CDR3 length: 14 amino acids. The junction had 6 bases not matched to a gene; V was cut back by 1 base and J by 4 bases. CDR3 in DNA: TGCAGTGCTAGAGTGACAGGGAGGGTCTATGGCTACACCTTC. This gives the protein CSARVTGRVYGYTF.

The CDR3 sequence: CASPPDGRDTQYF. CDR3 sequence (DNA): TGTGCCAGCCCCCCCGACGGGAGAGATACGCAGTATTTT. The chain has TRBV2 and TRBJ2-3; D is possibly TRBD2 (6 bases). Trimming removed 8 bases from V and 5 bases from J, with 14 bases in between. This CDR3 contains 13 residues. Germline CDR1 and CDR2: SNHLY and FYNNEI.

A few counts support this clonotype. The chain employs TRBV7-9 and TRBJ2-7; no clear D gene. V was pared by 5 bases and J by 2 bases, with 16 bases between. This CDR3 spans 15 amino acids. Germline V gene data show CDR1 as SEHNR and CDR2 as FQNEAQ (reference sequence). As DNA, the CDR3 is TGTGCCAGCAGCCGGTCGACCAGGACGGCCTACGAGCAGTACTTC. This codes for CASSRSTRTAYEQYF.

This clonotype was found many times. The genes are TRBV19 and TRBJ2-1; 10 bases are a match to TRBD2. Losses at the gene ends were 10 bases for V and 8 bases for J; bases not matched to a gene: 11. Germline V gives CDR1 LNHDA, CDR2 SQIVND (reference sequence). The CDR3 spans 14 residues. CDR3 in amino acids: CATGLAAGPDEQFF. The CDR3 DNA is TGTGCCACCGGACTAGCGGCCGGACCCGATGAGCAGTTCTTC.

The chain's CDR3 is CASSLEGMVRGNEQFF. The CDR3 bases are TGTGCCAGCAGCTTAGAGGGGATGGTTCGGGGAAATGAGCAGTTCTTC. V gene TRBV7-8 combines with J gene TRBJ2-1; the D gene could be TRBD1 or TRBD2 (5 bases each). Germline CDR1 and CDR2: SGHVS and FQNEAQ. The CDR3 runs to 16 residues. Trimming took off 1 base at V and 7 bases at J, with 17 bases between the two ends.

Only a few counts were recorded for this clonotype. V gene TRBV7-9 combines with J gene TRBJ1-2; weak D call: TRBD1 (6 bases). The CDR3 has 15 residues. CDR1 is SEHNR, CDR2 FQNEAQ, per germline (reference sequence). V dropped 7 bases and J dropped 8 bases, with 23 bases sitting between them. In DNA, the CDR3 is TGTGCCAGCACCGGCCAAGGACAGTTTCTTGTGGGCTACACCTTC. Amino acids: CASTGQGQFLVGYTF.

The rearrangement links TRBV15 to TRBJ2-1, with 7 bases that match TRBD1. V shed 9 bases, J shed 5 bases, and the junction held 10 bases outside the gene matches. The CDR3 has 14 residues. Germline V gives CDR1 LNHNV, CDR2 YYDKDF (reference sequence). The CDR3, as DNA: TGTGCCACAAAGACAGGGCCGGGGAACAATGAGCAGTTCTTC. This sequence encodes CATKTGPGNNEQFF.

In its sample, this clonotype was seen a few times. The chain combines TRBV7-8 with TRBJ1-6, with D tentatively TRBD1 (5 bases). The germline V and J ends were trimmed by 7 bases and 7 bases, with 11 bases remaining between them. The germline CDR1 and CDR2 sequences are SGHVS and FQNEAQ. The CDR3 consists of 13 residues. CDR3 amino acids: CASKPGGNSPLHF. For the CDR3, the DNA is TGTGCCAGCAAACCCGGGGGAAATTCACCCCTCCACTTT.

This clonotype was observed a single time. The CDR3 DNA reads as TGTGCCACCAGCAGAGTACGGGAGGGGTACGAGCAGTACTTC. It translates to CATSRVREGYEQYF. V usage is TRBV15 and J usage is TRBJ2-7; 8 bases agree with TRBD2. This CDR3 contains 14 residues. Germline values: CDR1 LNHNV, CDR2 YYDKDF (reference sequence). J lost 4 bases, V lost 1 base, and 3 bases had no gene match.

This chain connects TRBV15 to TRBJ2-7; no reliable D call. Trimming shortened V by 5 bases and J by 4 bases, and 6 bases separated the two germline ends. Germline CDR1 and CDR2: LNHNV and YYDKDF (reference sequence). The CDR3 has 11 amino acids. DNA of the CDR3: TGTGCCACCAGCGGTGAGTACGAGCAGTACTTC. Translating it yields CATSGEYEQYF.

This sequence joins TRBV10-3 and TRBJ1-5; 9 positions match TRBD1. The CDR3 consists of 15 residues. Looked up from germline, CDR1 is ENHRY and CDR2 is SYGVKD. The junction had 4 bases not matched to a gene; V was cut back by 2 bases and J by 5 bases. CDR3 nucleotide sequence: TGTGCCATCAGTGAGGGACAGGGGTCCGATCAGCCCCAGCATTTT. Translation gives CAISEGQGSDQPQHF.

This chain's CDR3 is CASRKGQARTDTQYF. In nucleotides, the CDR3 is TGTGCCAGCAGAAAGGGACAGGCCCGGACAGATACGCAGTATTTT. The chain links TRBV6-5 to TRBJ2-3; 8 nucleotides line up with TRBD1. Trimming cost V 6 bases and J 3 bases; bases outside gene matches: 8. Germline CDR1 and CDR2: MNHEY and SVGAGI. The CDR3 is 15 amino acids.

The V call is TRBV29-1, the J call TRBJ1-6; D gene unclear. Germline CDR1 is SQVTM and CDR2 is ANQGSEA. CDR3 length equals 12 residues. The V end was cut by 0 bases, the J end by 8 bases, with 5 bases between. CDR3 sequence reads: CSVEDGYSPLHF. The CDR3, as DNA: TGCAGCGTTGAAGATGGGTATTCACCCCTCCACTTT. Drawing the rest from reference TRBV29-1 and TRBJ1-6, the complete variable domain is SAVISQKPSRDICQRGTSLTIQCQVDSQVTMMFWYRQQPGQSLTLIATANQGSEATYESGFVIDKFPISRPNLTFSTLTVSNMSPEDSSIYLCSVEDGYSPLHFGNGTRLTVT.

The V call is TRBV20-1, the J call TRBJ2-5; 10 bases fit TRBD1. Looked up from germline, CDR1 is DFQATT and CDR2 is SNEGSKA (reference sequence). This CDR3 spans 16 amino acids. V shed 6 bases, J shed 1 base, and the junction held 11 bases outside the gene matches. CDR3 DNA: TGCAGTGCCCCTGGGGGGGGGGACAGGGGCCAAGAGACCCAGTACTTC. This codes for CSAPGGGDRGQETQYF.

The chain employs TRBV10-3 and TRBJ1-1, with 8 positions matching TRBD1. After removal of 7 bases from V and 6 bases from J, the junction contained 7 bases not matched to a gene. This CDR3 comprises 13 residues. Germline-derived CDR1 and CDR2 are ENHRY and SYGVKD. CDR3 in amino acids: CAIMVQGGPEAFF. CDR3 DNA sequence: TGTGCCATCATGGTACAGGGGGGACCTGAAGCTTTCTTT.

The chain couples TRBV20-1 to TRBJ2-5, with D perhaps TRBD1 (5 bases). The CDR3 has 16 amino acids. CDR1 DFQATT and CDR2 SNEGSKA come from the germline V gene (reference sequence). The CDR3 loop is CSAPEILAGSGETQYF. The CDR3 nucleotides are TGCAGCGCCCCAGAGATCCTTGCAGGGTCCGGCGAGACCCAGTACTTC.

At least ten counts were recorded for this clonotype. This chain links TRBV12-3 or TRBV12-4 with TRBJ2-7, with a possible D match to TRBD1 (6 bases). This CDR3 has 15 amino acids. V gave up 6 bases and J gave up 4 bases, with 19 bases separating them. The chain's CDR3 is CASSHIKQGVYEQYF. The CDR3 bases are TGTGCCAGCAGCCACATAAAACAGGGCGTTTACGAGCAGTACTTC.

V and J are TRBV7-9 and TRBJ2-7, with D possibly called TRBD1 or TRBD2 (7 bases each). Germline CDR1 and CDR2: SEHNR and FQNEAQ (reference sequence). V shed 3 bases and J shed 6 bases, with 12 bases lying between them. This CDR3 has 13 residues. The CDR3 is CASSFRGGCEQYF. DNA of the CDR3: TGTGCCAGCAGCTTCAGGGGGGGGTGCGAGCAGTACTTC.

This chain uses TRBV7-3 with TRBJ1-2, with D uncertain. V dropped 6 bases and J dropped 2 bases, with 10 bases sitting between them. The CDR3 contains 13 residues. Germline V gives CDR1 SGHTA, CDR2 FQGTGA. Here the CDR3 reads CASRAKENYGYTF. The CDR3 DNA follows: TGTGCCAGCAGGGCCAAGGAGAACTATGGCTACACCTTC.

The chain has TRBV6-2 or TRBV6-3 and TRBJ2-5, with 7 bases matching TRBD1. The length of the CDR3 is 12 residues. Trimming cost V 8 bases and J 5 bases; bases outside gene matches: 5. From germline, CDR1 is MNHEY and CDR2 SVGEGT. CDR3 residues: CASGTVGETQYF. CDR3 sequence (DNA): TGTGCCAGCGGGACAGTAGGGGAGACCCAGTACTTC.

This clonotype has a single count. The rearrangement uses TRBV29-1 and TRBJ1-1; TRBD1 matches at 8 bases. Trimming cost V 6 bases and J 4 bases; bases outside gene matches: 7. This CDR3 comprises 13 residues. Germline-derived CDR1 and CDR2 are SQVTM and ANQGSEA. As DNA, the CDR3 is TGCAGCGTCTCGACAGGGGAGGGCACTGAAGCTTTCTTT. It translates to CSVSTGEGTEAFF.